This TCR beta chain was sequenced during a study of cytomegalovirus exposure and HLA in healthy donors (dated 2017 in TCRdb). A note on the overall study: According to a later analysis, one platform produced both the roughly 120 validation repertoires and the 620 or so repertoires of the first cohort. The study aimed to test whether cataloging public T cell receptors could reveal signatures of past pathogen exposure. In addition to the first cohort of 666 subjects, a separate validation cohort of approximately 130 different subjects was used. The study combined high-throughput TCR immunosequencing, statistical association of individual TCRs with disease status, and machine learning to predict cytomegalovirus infection status.

This clone has only one observation. The specificity of this receptor is unknown. No base-level quality is on record; no much larger clone is a single base apart. Separate from the approximately 670-subject first cohort, the validation cohort of 120 subjects was the group to which the donors belonged. What the authors observed across the whole study: A later analysis had no HLA typing for the validation cohort, so co-occurrence there was scored across all 110 or so repertoires. In the study, 150 to 200 TCR beta chains were listed as associated with cytomegalovirus. It was suggested by the authors that the approach could potentially be generalized to other disease states and immunological phenotypes. Subsequent analysis determined that TCRs grouped into clusters in the first cohort also showed a tendency toward co-occurrence across the roughly 110 validation repertoires, and approximately 93% of cluster scores exceeded 0. Most TCR sequences were observed very rarely across donors, whereas some public TCRs were present in many individuals. The classifier was reported to diagnose cytomegalovirus status with high specificity and sensitivity in both the original cohort and the validation cohort. A few of the identified cytomegalovirus-associated TCR beta chains were confirmed in vitro to be specific for cytomegalovirus antigens.

V gives up 0 bases and J gives up 5 bases, and the segment between their germline ends measures 18 bases. CDR1 and CDR2 (LGHNA, YSLEER) derive from the germline V gene. From its cysteine to its phenylalanine, the CDR3 spans 17 amino acids. Just the 51-base CDR3 DNA is kept, in frame starting at base 1. Receptor amplification or capture employed the immunoSEQ multiplex PCR assay. The original methods were these. A statistical classification framework was developed to diagnose cytomegalovirus status using the catalog of TCR beta chain sequences. This is the immuneACCESS table as TCRdb keeps it, with only in-frame sequences that have V and J called. A part of the clones is gone; compared with another copy, unresolved V genes explain less than half, and the rest is unexplained. V, J and clone size derive from that table, while D and trimming were established from the DNA sequence. This sample gives about 160,000 clones in total; around 96% of them show up just once. The leading ten clones occupy about 0.94% of the sample.

The chain uses TRBV4-3 and TRBJ2-3; the D gene is possibly TRBD2, with 6 bases matching. Sequenced input: PBMCs. The clonotype comes from a young woman in good health and CMV-seronegative. The base sequence is TGCGCCAGCAGCCAAGATATGCGGGGAAGTAGGCAAGATACGCAGTATTTT. Translation gives CASSQDMRGSRQDTQYF.